A single sample gave rise to the 16 T cell receptor beta chains below, sequenced in a study of tissue T cells after allogeneic stem cell transplantation. The assay was immunoSEQ multiplex PCR, and TCRdb's table has in-frame clones only and misses some. The table records about 8,300 clones, around 48% of them present only once. Time point specified: mouse harvest day 7 after allogeneic transplant. Mouse grafts combined 10^7 T-cell-depleted bone marrow cells with 10^6 splenic CD5+ T cells. Sequencing used gut tissue. The receptors come from a female BALB/c mouse given C57BL/6 T cells with graft-versus-host disease after an allogeneic hematopoietic cell transplant.

In this sample, this clone turned up a few times. Gene and germline names: mouse. The read ends 1 residue shy of where the CDR3 ends; the end is completed using the germline J gene. The chain uses TRBV16 and TRBJ2-7; TRBD1 agrees at 10 bases. With V trimmed by 4 bases and J by 3 bases, 0 bases remained unmatched. CDR1 is SGHSA, CDR2 FRNQAP, per germline. The length of the CDR3 is 13 residues. CDR3 protein: CASSWTGGYEQYF. CDR3 DNA, as far as it was read: TGTGCAAGCAGCTGGACAGGGGGCTATGAACAGTAC.

Note on this clone: The genes and germline here are from mouse. The read gets to within 1 residue of the CDR3 end, and the germline J gene fills in the rest. This chain links TRBV16 with TRBJ2-2, with D possibly TRBD2 on 7 matching bases. This CDR3 comprises 15 residues. V was pared by 1 base and J by 5 bases, with 11 bases between. The germline CDR1 and CDR2 sequences are SGHSA and FRNQAP. The chain's CDR3 is CASSLGGARTGQLYF. CDR3 bases read: TGTGCAAGCAGCTTAGGGGGGGCGCGGACCGGGCAGCTCTAC. Looking up the rest from reference TRBV16 and TRBJ2-2 gives the full variable domain: NAGVIQTPRHKVTGKGQEATLWCEPISGHSAVFWYRQTIVQGLEFLTYFRNQAPIDDSGMPKERFSAQMPNQSHSTLKIQSTQPQDSAVYLCASSLGGARTGQLYFGEGSKLTVL.

Only a few counts were recorded for this clone. The genes are named according to mouse. The CDR3 end is not reached by the read, which stops 1 residue before it; the germline J gene fills it in. The J gene is TRBJ1-3, the V gene TRBV3; D is possibly TRBD1 (6 bases). CDR1 SNHLY and CDR2 FYNGKV come from the germline V gene (reference sequence). Trimming took off 3 bases at V and 2 bases at J, with 8 bases between the two ends. The CDR3 consists of 14 residues. CDR3 amino acids: CASSFTGTGNTLYF. CDR3 bases read: TGTGCCAGCAGCTTTACAGGGACTGGAAATACGCTCTAT.

About this clone: The listed genes are named as in mouse. The read stops 1 residue short of the end of the CDR3; the missing end is completed from the germline J gene. V gene TRBV13-1 combines with J gene TRBJ2-7; maybe TRBD1 (5 bases). V shed 1 base and J shed 7 bases, with 6 bases lying between them. The length of the CDR3 is 11 residues. CDR1 and CDR2 from the germline V gene are NSHNY and SYGAGN. CDR3 region: CASSDSGEQYF. The sequenced part of the CDR3 DNA is TGTGCCAGCAGTGATTCAGGGGAACAGTAC.

Of note for this clone: Gene names denote mouse genes. The read terminates 1 residue ahead of where the CDR3 ends, so the germline J gene completes it. The chain is built from TRBV26 and TRBJ2-5; the D gene could be TRBD1 or TRBD2 (6 bases each). This CDR3 is built from 13 residues. V was pared by 4 bases and J by 4 bases, with 9 bases between. In germline, CDR1 is KGHPV, CDR2 FQNQEV (reference sequence). The CDR3: CASSQGGEDTQYF. The part of the CDR3 DNA that was read is TGTGCCAGCAGTCAGGGGGGAGAAGACACCCAGTAC.

In its sample, this clone was seen a few times. The listed genes are named as in mouse. The CDR3 DNA, read in part, is TGTGCCAGCAGTGATGGGGGGGAGAGGAGCTCCGACTACACC. It yields the protein CASSDGGERSSDYT. The complete CDR3 protein is CASSDGGERSSDYTF. V and J are TRBV13-1 and TRBJ1-2; a possible D gene is TRBD1 (5 bases). The missing CDR3 end, 1 residue past where the read stops, is filled in from the germline J gene. Per the germline V gene, CDR1 is NSHNY and CDR2 is SYGAGN. The length of the CDR3 is 15 residues. V shed 0 bases and J shed 4 bases, with 13 bases lying between them.

In its sample, this clone was seen a few times. The gene names here belong to mouse. The read comes to an end 1 residue before the CDR3 does, leaving the germline J gene to fill in the end. The V call is TRBV26, the J call TRBJ1-1, with D perhaps matching TRBD1 (6 bases). Germline CDR1 and CDR2: KGHPV and FQNQEV (reference sequence). The V end lost 6 bases, the J end lost 5 bases, and 7 bases lay between the germline ends. This CDR3 is 11 amino acids long. The CDR3 is CASRGTTEVFF. Incomplete CDR3 DNA: TGTGCCAGCAGAGGGACAACAGAAGTCTTC.

This clone was seen a handful of times. Genes here carry mouse names. With the read ending 1 residue before the CDR3 end, the germline J gene is used to fill in that end. This rearrangement joins TRBV26 to TRBJ2-5; no clear D gene. This CDR3 has 14 amino acids. V was cut by 4 bases and J by 0 bases, with 8 bases left in between. Germline V gene sequence: CDR1 KGHPV, CDR2 FQNQEV (reference sequence). The CDR3 bases that were read are TGTGCCAGCAGTCCCTACAGTAACCAAGACACCCAGTAC. Its translation: CASSPYSNQDTQY. The full CDR3 is CASSPYSNQDTQYF.

This clone is medium-sized by share. The germline and genes are mouse ones. The CDR3 spells CASSDAGDRYEQYF. The covered CDR3 bases are TGTGCCAGCAGTGATGCCGGGGACAGATATGAACAGTAC. The genes are TRBV13-1 and TRBJ2-7; 7 bases are a match to TRBD1. The read terminates 1 residue before the CDR3 end, so the remaining end is supplied by the germline J gene. V lost 0 bases and J lost 4; bases outside the gene matches: 4. This CDR3 contains 14 residues. From germline, CDR1 is NSHNY and CDR2 SYGAGN.

Comments on this clone: The genes are named according to mouse. The CDR3 is cut off 1 residue early in the read; its end comes from the germline J gene. The rearrangement uses TRBV20 and TRBJ2-4; D not resolved. The CDR3 has 12 residues. The V gene's germline CDR1 is GFQATS and CDR2 STVNSAI. Deletions cut 1 base from V and 4 bases from J, with 6 bases between. The CDR3 reads CGARGEKNTLYF. The sequenced part of the CDR3 DNA is TGTGGTGCTAGGGGGGAAAAAAACACCTTGTAC.

To note about this clone: Gene names refer to mouse genes. The read is 1 residue too short to cover the CDR3 end, so that end is filled in from the germline J gene. The V and J genes are TRBV31 and TRBJ1-6, with 9 nucleotides matching TRBD1. TRBJ1-6 is an ORF for which the function is uncertain. This CDR3 has 15 residues. Germline CDR1 and CDR2: GKSSPN and SITVG. The junction had 7 bases not matched to a gene; V was cut back by 3 bases and J by 7 bases. The covered CDR3 bases are TGTGCCTGGAGCCCCGGGACAGGGTGGAATTCGCCCCTCTAC. Residues: CAWSPGTGWNSPLY. The full CDR3 sequence reads CAWSPGTGWNSPLYF.

Note on this clone: The listed genes are named as in mouse. The sequence runs out 1 residue before the end of the CDR3; the remainder is reconstructed from the germline J gene. This rearrangement joins TRBV26 to TRBJ2-2, with a tentative D call TRBD2 (5 bases). This CDR3 spans 14 amino acids. Germline CDR1 is KGHPV and CDR2 is FQNQEV (reference sequence). Trimming stripped 7 bases from V and 4 bases from J, with 13 bases between. The sequenced part of the CDR3 DNA is TGTGCCAGCACCTCACTGGACGGCACCGGGCAGCTCTAC. Residues: CASTSLDGTGQLY. The whole CDR3 protein reads CASTSLDGTGQLYF.

To note about this clone: Gene names and germline match the mouse. The CDR3: CASTPGANTEVFF. The CDR3 bases that were read are TGTGCCAGCACCCCCGGAGCAAACACAGAAGTCTTC. V and J are TRBV19 and TRBJ1-1; D remains unclear. The read gets to within 1 residue of the CDR3 end, and the germline J gene fills in the rest. The CDR3 has 13 residues. Per germline, CDR1 FNHDT and CDR2 SITEND (reference sequence). With 6 bases removed from V and 0 bases from J, the gap between germline ends came to 9 bases.

This clone occurred a few times. Any gene name here is a mouse gene name. The read comes to an end 1 residue before the CDR3 does, leaving the germline J gene to fill in the end. The chain links TRBV23 to TRBJ2-4; the D segment call TRBD2 is taken from the table without a DNA check. Germline values: CDR1 KGHTA, CDR2 FQNQQP. This CDR3 has 14 amino acids. This chain's CDR3 is CSSSQSMTGNTLYF. The sequenced CDR3 bases are TGCTCCAGCAGTCAATCGATGACTGGAAACACCTTGTAC.

To note about this clone: Genes here carry mouse names. The DNA ends 1 residue before the CDR3 does, and the rest of the CDR3 is filled in from the germline J gene. This chain connects TRBV23 to TRBJ2-1; TRBD2 is the table's D call, not checked against the DNA. Germline CDR1 and CDR2: KGHTA and FQNQQP. The CDR3 has 16 residues. CDR3: CSSSQSGLGGGAEQFF. The CDR3 bases that were read are TGCTCCAGCAGTCAATCGGGACTGGGGGGTGGTGCTGAGCAGTTC.

This clone rates as medium-sized. The genes are named according to mouse. The CDR3 end lies 1 residue beyond the end of the read and is filled in from the germline J gene. The rearrangement links TRBV13-1 to TRBJ1-5; D might be TRBD1 (5 bases). CDR1 and CDR2 (germline): NSHNY, SYGAGN. The CDR3 spans 15 residues. V was pared by 0 bases and J by 0 bases, with 7 bases between. The covered CDR3 bases are TGTGCCAGCAGTGATGGGACAAGTAACAACCAGGCTCCGCTT. As protein: CASSDGTSNNQAPL. The full-length CDR3 reads as CASSDGTSNNQAPLF. The full variable domain, with the rest looked up from reference TRBV13-1 and TRBJ1-5, is EAAVTQSPRNKVTVTGGNVTLSCRQTNSHNYMYWYRQDTGHGLRLIHYSYGAGNLRIGDVPDGYKATRTTQEDFFLLLELASPSQTSLYFCASSDGTSNNQAPLFGEGTRLSVL.